This is a list of T cell receptor beta chains from one sample in a study of CD8 T cells in Susac syndrome. TCRdb analysed the immunoSEQ multiplex PCR reads with MiXCR anew, one entry per CDR3 protein. The repertoire includes 180,000 or so distinct CDR3 sequences, 90% to 95% of them detected once, and about 0.1% sits in the top ten. The specimen was CD4+ T cells from PBMCs. These receptors all stem from a human donor with Susac syndrome. Both conserved end residues are part of each CDR3. A D gene is named only where the DNA matches it firmly. Size tells how often a clone was seen (once, few, many) or the class of an expanded clone, and some rows leave it out.

>TRBV2|NA|TRBD2|TRBJ2-1
TGTGCCAGCAGTGGGACTAGCAGTAATGAGCAGTTCTTC
CASSGTSSNEQFF
>TRBV6-2/TRBV6-3|NA|NA|TRBJ1-1
TGTGCCAGCACCTCGGACCCCAGGGCGAACACTGAAGCTTTCTTT
CASTSDPRANTEAFF
>TRBV20-1|NA|TRBD1|TRBJ1-5
TGCAGCCGTACACAGGGGACCAATCAGCCCCAGCATTTT
CSRTQGTNQPQHF
>TRBV20-1|NA|TRBD1|TRBJ2-6
TGCAGTGCTCACACTGGCAGGGGGCTTGGGGCCAACGTCCTGACTTTC
CSAHTGRGLGANVLTF
>TRBV27|NA|NA|TRBJ1-5
TGTGCCAGCAGCAAAAAAGGAACCTCCACCGTGAATCAGCCCCAGCATTTT
CASSKKGTSTVNQPQHF
>TRBV18|NA|TRBD2|TRBJ2-1
TGTGCCAGCTCACGTACAGCGGGAGGGGACAATGAGCAGTTCTTC
CASSRTAGGDNEQFF
>TRBV4-2|NA|NA|TRBJ2-6
TGTGCCAGCAGCCAAGAGCGGGTCTCTGGGGCCAACGTCCTGACTTTC
CASSQERVSGANVLTF
>TRBV20-1|NA|NA|TRBJ2-3
TGCAGTGCTAGAGCCTATCTCACAGATACGCAGTATTTT
CSARAYLTDTQYF
>TRBV3-1|NA|NA|TRBJ2-1
TGTGCCAGCAGCCAAGATCATTGGGGGGGCTGGGAGCAGTTCTTC
CASSQDHWGGWEQFF
>TRBV3-1|NA|TRBD1|TRBJ2-7
TGTGCCAGCAGCCACTCGGGGACAGGGACCTACGAGCAGTACTTC
CASSHSGTGTYEQYF
>TRBV20-1|NA|NA|TRBJ2-3
TGCAGTGCAGGGGCGGGTCAGACGCAGTATTTT
CSAGAGQTQYF
>TRBV30|NA|NA|TRBJ2-7
TGTGCCTGGAGCGGGATTGATTCCTACGAGCAGTACTTC
CAWSGIDSYEQYF
>TRBV19|NA|TRBD2|TRBJ2-1
TGTGCCAGTAGTGCTACGGGAGGAAACCGGAGAAATGAGCAGTTCTTC
CASSATGGNRRNEQFF
>TRBV11-2|NA|NA|TRBJ1-1
TGTGCCAGCAGCTCCATGAACACTGAAGCTTTCTTT
CASSSMNTEAFF
>TRBV6-5|once|TRBD2|TRBJ2-5
TGTGCCAGCAGTTATCGGGGCGGGAGTGCCCAAGAGACCCAGTACTTC
CASSYRGGSAQETQYF
>TRBV28|NA|NA|TRBJ1-4
TGTGCCAGCAGTTCCCACCTTAAGAACAGACGAAATGAAAAACTGTTTTTT
CASSSHLKNRRNEKLFF
>TRBV4-3|NA|TRBD2|TRBJ2-3
TGCGCCAGCAGCCAAGAAGCGGGGGATACGCAGTATTTT
CASSQEAGDTQYF
>TRBV6-6|once|NA|TRBJ1-5
TGTGCCAGCGGAATTGAGGGTCAGCCCCAGCATTTT
CASGIEGQPQHF
>TRBV6-2/TRBV6-3|NA|TRBD2|TRBJ2-1
TGTGCCAGCAGACGGACTAGCGGGATTGGAGGTTCCTACAATGAGCAGTTCTTC
CASRRTSGIGGSYNEQFF
>TRBV29-1|NA|TRBD2|TRBJ2-3
TGCAGCGTTGAGAGCGGGAGCTCAGTAGATACGCAGTATTTT
CSVESGSSVDTQYF
>TRBV2|NA|TRBD2|TRBJ2-5
TGTGCCAGCAGTGGACTAGCTGAGACCCAGTACTTC
CASSGLAETQYF
>TRBV20-1|NA|NA|TRBJ1-1
TGCAATGCTAGACGGCAGAGGAACACTGAAGCTTTCTTT
CNARRQRNTEAFF
>TRBV5-1|NA|NA|TRBJ1-1
TGCGCCAGCAAAGCAGGGGTGAACACTGAAGCTTTCTTT
CASKAGVNTEAFF
>TRBV5-1|once|NA|TRBJ1-2
TGCGCCAGCAGCCCGGCGGCTGGGGCGCGTGGCTATGGCTACACCTTC
CASSPAAGARGYGYTF
>TRBV2|NA|NA|TRBJ1-1
TGTGCCAGCAATCCAGGAGTGAACACTGAAGCTTTCTTT
CASNPGVNTEAFF
>TRBV30|NA|NA|TRBJ1-1
TGTGCCTGGAGTGTTGGGGCCACAGTCACTGAAGCTTTCTTT
CAWSVGATVTEAFF
>TRBV4-1|NA|NA|TRBJ2-5
TGCGCCAGCAGTCAGGGGGGCGGGGAGGTCCAAGAGACCCAGTACTTC
CASSQGGGEVQETQYF
>TRBV7-9|NA|TRBD1|TRBJ2-2
TGTGCCAGCTACCCAGGGGGCTTCACCGGGGAGCTGTTTTTT
CASYPGGFTGELFF
>TRBV5-1|NA|TRBD1|TRBJ1-1
TGCGCCAGCAGCTGGGGGACAGGGTCGGTCACTGAAGCTTTCTTT
CASSWGTGSVTEAFF
>TRBV28|NA|TRBD1|TRBJ2-2
TGTGCCAGCAGTTCCAGGACAGGGGCCACCGGGGAGCTGTTTTTT
CASSSRTGATGELFF
>TRBV28|NA|NA|TRBJ1-5
TGTGCCAGCAGTTCCCCTCAAGGGACCGTCAATCAGCCCCAGCATTTT
CASSSPQGTVNQPQHF
>TRBV29-1|NA|NA|TRBJ1-1
TGCAGCGTGAAGACGGTGAACACTGAAGCTTTCTTT
CSVKTVNTEAFF
>TRBV5-4|NA|TRBD2|TRBJ2-1
TGTGCCAGCAGCGATCCGGGGGGCTACAATGAGCAGTTCTTC
CASSDPGGYNEQFF
>TRBV13|NA|TRBD2|TRBJ2-7
TGTGCCAGCACCAAACTAGCGGGAGGTCCCTACGAGCAGTACTTC
CASTKLAGGPYEQYF
>TRBV12-3/TRBV12-4|once|NA|TRBJ2-1
TGTGCCAGCAGTTCAGGCGGCTCTCTCCTCTTTGAGCAGTTCTTC
CASSSGGSLLFEQFF
>TRBV30|NA|NA|TRBJ2-1
TGTGCCTGGAGCCCCATGGGGGTTAACAATGAGCAGTTCTTC
CAWSPMGVNNEQFF
>TRBV30|NA|NA|TRBJ1-2
TGTGCCTGGAGTGTACGTTCGAGGGAAGTCGCGGGGAACTATGGCTACACCTTC
CAWSVRSREVAGNYGYTF
>TRBV12-3/TRBV12-4|NA|NA|TRBJ2-2
TGTGCCAGCAGGCTGACTAGGCACACCGGGGAGCTGTTTTTT
CASRLTRHTGELFF
>TRBV12-3/TRBV12-4|NA|NA|TRBJ1-3
TGTGCCAGCAGTGATTTCCTTAGAACTGGAAACACCATATATTTT
CASSDFLRTGNTIYF
>TRBV4-2|NA|NA|TRBJ1-6
TGTGCCAGCAGCCAAGGGGGGGACTATAATTCACCCCTCCACTTT
CASSQGGDYNSPLHF
>TRBV5-1|NA|NA|TRBJ1-1
TGCGCCAGCAGCTTGGGAGGGACGGGAGGGGTGAACACTGAAGCTTTCTTT
CASSLGGTGGVNTEAFF
>TRBV29-1|NA|TRBD1|TRBJ1-4
TGCAGCGTGAGCGGCGGGACAGTAAATGAAAAACTGTTTTTT
CSVSGGTVNEKLFF
>TRBV6-5|NA|NA|TRBJ2-7
TGTGCCAGCAGGGATTTGTACGAGCAGTACTTC
CASRDLYEQYF
>TRBV28|NA|TRBD1|TRBJ2-3
TGTGCCAGCAGTGTTCCGGGACAGGGGTTGGATACGCAGTATTTT
CASSVPGQGLDTQYF
>TRBV28|NA|TRBD2|TRBJ2-7
TGTGCCAGCAGTTTACTAGCGGGAACGGTTGCGTACGAGCAGTACTTC
CASSLLAGTVAYEQYF
>TRBV6-1|once|NA|TRBJ1-2
TGTGCCAGCAGCCCCAGCCCAGGGCGCTCTGACTATGGCTACACCTTC
CASSPSPGRSDYGYTF
>TRBV5-1|NA|NA|TRBJ2-3
TGCGCCAGCAACGCGGTAGCTTCAGATACGCAGTATTTT
CASNAVASDTQYF
>TRBV7-2|few|NA|TRBJ2-6
TGTGCCAGCAGCTTGGACAGCTCTGGGGCCAACGTCCTGACTTTC
CASSLDSSGANVLTF
>TRBV20-1|NA|NA|TRBJ2-4
TGCAGTGCTACCCCAGGATCCTTTGGCCCCAACATTCAGTACTTC
CSATPGSFGPNIQYF
>TRBV15|NA|NA|TRBJ1-5
TGTGCCACCCCCGGGGGAGCGAGCAATCAGCCCCAGCATTTT
CATPGGASNQPQHF
>TRBV30|NA|TRBD1|TRBJ1-1
TGTGCCTGGAGTGCTTATGGACAGGGAATGAACACTGAAGCTTTCTTT
CAWSAYGQGMNTEAFF
>TRBV4-2|NA|TRBD2|TRBJ2-5
TGTGCCAGCAGCCAAGGGGTAGCGGGGGGACAAGAGACCCAGTACTTC
CASSQGVAGGQETQYF
>TRBV29-1|once|NA|TRBJ1-1
TGCAGCGTTTTCAGGTCCCCAGGGAACACTGAAGCTTTCTTT
CSVFRSPGNTEAFF
>TRBV7-2|NA|NA|TRBJ1-4
TGTGCCAGCAGCTTAGCGCTGGGGGGGCGAAAACTGTTTTTT
CASSLALGGRKLFF
>TRBV29-1|few|TRBD1|TRBJ2-3
TGCAGCGTTAGGACAGGAAGCACAGATACGCAGTATTTT
CSVRTGSTDTQYF